A single sample gave rise to the 17 T cell receptor beta chains below, sequenced in a study of graft-versus-host responses after intestinal transplantation. Sequenced by immunoSEQ multiplex PCR; TCRdb stores in-frame clones only, minus some. Of roughly 110,000 clones in the sample, roughly 89% were seen once. For these TCRs, the target antigens are not known. This sample comprised unstimulated CD4+ T cells sorted from spleen or lymph node cells, obtained before transplant. These receptor sequences come from a human donor who was the organ donor for an intestinal transplant.

The V gene is TRBV6-5, the J gene TRBJ1-1; 8 bases are a match to TRBD1. Germline-derived CDR1 and CDR2 are MNHEY and SVGAGI. With 4 bases clipped from V and 2 bases from J, the junction kept 6 bases outside the gene matches. The CDR3 contains 15 residues. The CDR3 DNA is TGTGCCAGCAGTTCACAGGGGGTGCTAAACACTGAAGCTTTCTTT. It encodes CASSSQGVLNTEAFF.

This clone appeared a single time. Germline is not matched at one junction end, which may reflect a read error. The V and J genes are TRBV7-7 and TRBJ2-5; D may correspond to TRBD1 or TRBD2 (6 bases each). Germline CDR1 is SSHAT and CDR2 is FNYEAQ (reference sequence). The CDR3 is 14 residues long. The CDR3 DNA reads as TGTGCTAGCAGCTTAGGGGGGACGGGGGAGACCCAGTACTTC. Protein: CASSLGGTGETQYF.

The V and J genes are TRBV19 and TRBJ2-5; D not resolved. The CDR3 runs 11 residues. Trimming left V 8 bases short and J 4 bases short, with 8 bases between. Germline lookup yields CDR1 LNHDA and CDR2 SQIVND (reference sequence). The CDR3 region is CASRQRETQYF. CDR3 nucleotide sequence: TGTGCCAGTCGCCAGCGAGAGACCCAGTACTTC. The full variable domain, its missing parts supplied by reference TRBV19 and TRBJ2-5, is DGGITQSPKYLFRKEGQNVTLSCEQNLNHDAMYWYRQDPGQGLRLIYYSQIVNDFQKGDIAEGYSVSREKKESFPLTVTSAQKNPTAFYLCASRQRETQYFGPGTRLLVL.

The rearrangement uses TRBV11-1 and TRBJ1-2, with D possibly TRBD1 on 5 matching bases. CDR1 SGHAT and CDR2 FQDESV come from the germline V gene (reference sequence). This CDR3 has 11 amino acids. Trimming took off 4 bases at V and 5 bases at J, with 5 bases between the two ends. The CDR3 loop is CASSSGYGYTF. CDR3 nucleotides: TGTGCCAGCAGCTCAGGGTATGGCTACACCTTC.

The chain uses TRBV19 and TRBJ2-7; TRBD2 is a possible D gene (5 bases). CDR1 and CDR2 (germline): LNHDA, SQIVND (reference sequence). CDR3 length: 15 residues. Trimming took off 5 bases at V and 1 base at J, with 15 bases between the two ends. The CDR3 nucleotides read TGTGCCAGTAGTTACCGACCCGGACTTTCCTACGAGCAGTACTTC. Amino acid sequence: CASSYRPGLSYEQYF.

The chain couples TRBV18 to TRBJ1-2; the match to TRBD1 covers 8 bases. The CDR3 contains 18 residues. Germline V gene data show CDR1 as KGHSH and CDR2 as LQKENI. V was pared by 3 bases and J by 0 bases, with 12 bases of the junction left unmatched. This chain's CDR3 is CASSPLVGQGPANYGYTF. DNA of the CDR3: TGTGCCAGCTCACCCCTAGTCGGACAGGGTCCGGCTAACTATGGCTACACCTTC.

The genes are TRBV5-1 and TRBJ2-7; no definite D call. The V end was cut by 3 bases, the J end by 0 bases, with 10 bases between. This CDR3 has 14 residues. From germline, CDR1 is SGHRS and CDR2 YFSETQ. For the CDR3, the DNA is TGCGCCAGCAGCTCGACACTGAGCTCCTACGAGCAGTACTTC. It codes for CASSSTLSSYEQYF.

V gene TRBV7-3 combines with J gene TRBJ2-1; D ambiguous. Germline CDR1 reads SGHTA; CDR2 reads FQGTGA. Trimming took 5 bases from V and 7 from J, leaving 21 bases between them. The CDR3 has 16 amino acids. CDR3 nucleotide sequence: TGTGCCAGCAGCCCACCCCGGGCGGCCTTCTTAAATGAGCAGTTCTTC. Amino acids: CASSPPRAAFLNEQFF.

The CDR3 reads CASSFFQENSPLHF. In nucleotides, the CDR3 is TGTGCCAGCAGCTTTTTCCAAGAGAATTCACCCCTCCACTTT. This chain uses TRBV7-9 with TRBJ1-6; D gene uncertain. The CDR3 length is 14 residues. CDR1 is SEHNR, CDR2 FQNEAQ, per germline (reference sequence). V was shortened by 3 bases and J by 7 bases, with 10 bases between the two germline ends.

This clone was observed a single time. The chain carries TRBV7-9 and TRBJ1-5; D is ambiguous. This CDR3 has 13 amino acids. Germline CDR1 reads SEHNR; CDR2 reads FQNEAQ (reference sequence). Trimming took off 1 base at V and 6 bases at J, with 7 bases between the two ends. The CDR3 DNA is TGTGCCAGCAGCTTAGAGGAAACTCAGCCCCAGCATTTT. Translated: CASSLEETQPQHF.

This clone appeared a few times. This rearrangement joins TRBV7-7 to TRBJ2-5; D not certain. The germline gives CDR1 SSHAT, CDR2 FNYEAQ (reference sequence). The V end lost 5 bases, the J end lost 1 base, and 11 bases lay between the germline ends. There are 14 residues in the CDR3. The CDR3: CASSHDQAQETQYF. The CDR3 nucleotides read TGTGCCAGCAGCCATGATCAGGCCCAAGAGACCCAGTACTTC.

There are a few counts of this clone. The chain links TRBV11-2 to TRBJ2-3; TRBD1 matches at 8 bases. Germline-derived CDR1 and CDR2 are SGHAT and FQNNGV. Trimming at V came to 5 bases and at J to 0 bases, leaving 7 bases not matched to a gene. The CDR3 is made up of 16 amino acids. DNA for the CDR3: TGTGCCAGCAGCCCCGGGACAGGACTAAGCACAGATACGCAGTATTTT. It codes for CASSPGTGLSTDTQYF.

The chain links TRBV15 to TRBJ2-7; TRBD2 might be the D (6 bases). V was trimmed by 3 bases and J by 1 base, leaving 13 bases between them. Germline loops: CDR1 LNHNV, CDR2 YYDKDF (reference sequence). The CDR3 covers 15 residues. CDR3 coding DNA: TGTGCCACCAGCAGGGCCGGGAGTCAGTCCTACGAGCAGTACTTC. It codes for CATSRAGSQSYEQYF. Filled out from reference TRBV15 and TRBJ2-7, the complete variable domain reads DAMVIQNPRYQVTQFGKPVTLSCSQTLNHNVMYWYQQKSSQAPKLLFHYYDKDFNNEADTPDNFQSRRPNTSFCFLDIRSPGLGDTAMYLCATSRAGSQSYEQYFGPGTRLTVT.

The V and J genes are TRBV2 and TRBJ1-6, with D tentatively TRBD1 (6 bases). V lost 6 bases to trimming and J lost 6 bases, with 15 bases between them. Germline V CDR1 and CDR2: SNHLY, FYNNEI. This CDR3 spans 15 amino acids. The CDR3 spells CASRLRQEINSPLHF. For the CDR3, the DNA is TGTGCCAGCAGACTGAGACAGGAGATTAATTCACCCCTCCACTTT.

The rearrangement joins TRBV19 to TRBJ2-7; a weak D match, TRBD1 (6 bases). V dropped 6 bases and J dropped 0 bases, with 12 bases sitting between them. The CDR3 runs to 14 residues. Germline V CDR1 and CDR2: LNHDA, SQIVND (reference sequence). For the CDR3, the DNA is TGTGCCAGTAGCCAGGGGTATGGCTCCTACGAGCAGTACTTC. Translation gives CASSQGYGSYEQYF.

The rearrangement links TRBV4-1 to TRBJ1-3; D is ambiguous. V dropped 1 base and J dropped 1 base, with 11 bases sitting between them. Germline V gene data show CDR1 as MGHRA and CDR2 as YSYEKL. This CDR3 region has 16 residues. The CDR3 here is CASSQGLGVSGNTIYF. The CDR3 coding sequence is TGCGCCAGCAGCCAAGGTCTAGGAGTTTCTGGAAACACCATATATTTT.

This rearrangement joins TRBV5-1 to TRBJ1-2; no clear D gene. Germline CDR1 and CDR2: SGHRS and YFSETQ. V gave up 0 bases and J gave up 2 bases, with 11 bases separating them. The CDR3 has 15 residues. The CDR3 sequence is CASSLGWEANYGYTF. The CDR3 DNA reads TGCGCCAGCAGCTTGGGTTGGGAAGCCAACTATGGCTACACCTTC.